The following is a T cell receptor beta chain sequence with its context. Produced via immunoSEQ multiplex PCR; TCRdb's table is partial and in-frame only. The table lists under 150,000 clones, around three quarters of them singletons. This record comes from a study of blood T cell repertoires in COVID-19. Study at large: Samples taken during acute and convalescent COVID-19 were collected in the United States, Italy and Spain.

With 6 bases removed from V and 8 bases from J, the gap between germline ends came to 10 bases. The V gene's germline CDR1 is DFQATT and CDR2 SNEGSKA (reference sequence). This CDR3 is built from 10 residues. The chain recombines TRBV20-1 with TRBJ1-2; D ambiguous. The origin of this receptor is a man aged 60-69 years with acute or convalescent COVID-19. Material: peripheral blood. CDR3 residues: CSALGNGYTF. The CDR3 DNA reads as TGCAGTGCACTCGGGAACGGCTACACCTTC.